This TCR beta chain was identified in a study of cytomegalovirus exposure and HLA in healthy donors. Study results and limitations: With DRB1 most and HLA-C fewest, TCR association rates differed between HLA loci in a later analysis.

This PCR relied on a set of 60 Vbeta primers and 13 Jbeta primers. Repertoires were generated with immunoSEQ multiplex PCR, while TCRdb's copy carries only in-frame clones and drops some. In the table there are 150,000 to 200,000 clones, 70% to 80% of which are singletons. Comments on this clone: Its specificity is not known.

The CDR3 runs 16 residues. Germline CDR1 reads SSHAT; CDR2 reads FNYEAQ (reference sequence). V lost 3 bases, J lost 5 bases, and 6 bases stayed unmatched. Sequenced input: PBMCs. The chain recombines TRBV7-7 with TRBJ2-1; 11 positions agree with TRBD2. This TCR was sampled from a woman in her twenties or thirties in good health and CMV-seropositive. The CDR3 DNA sequence: TGTGCCAGCAGCTTTGCCCCACTAGCGGGGGACAATGAGCAGTTCTTC. Its translation is CASSFAPLAGDNEQFF. The full variable domain, with the rest looked up from reference TRBV7-7 and TRBJ2-1, is GAGVSQSPRYKVTKRGQDVTLRCDPISSHATLYWYQQALGQGPEFLTYFNYEAQPDKSGLPSDRFSAERPEGSISTLTIQRTEQRDSAMYRCASSFAPLAGDNEQFFGPGTRLTVL.